This T cell receptor beta chain is from a study of post-analysis software for immune sequencing data. The study's findings and limits: TRBV5-6, TRBV5-1 and TRBV20-1 belonged to a set of about five TRBV segments that were more frequent in patients than controls.

A word on this clonotype: Its antigen is currently unknown.

TCR beta cDNA libraries had unique molecular identifiers. TCRdb processed the PCR reads anew with MiXCR; each CDR3 protein has one entry. The sample consists of roughly 400,000 distinct CDR3 sequences, 35% to 45% of them appearing once. CDR3 size: 14 residues. V dropped 4 bases and J dropped 1 base, with 11 bases sitting between them. The clonotype was recovered from a girl aged 2 to 10 with multiple sclerosis. The chain has TRBV12-3 or TRBV12-4 and TRBJ2-7, with D unclear. The sample comprised blood. The CDR3 is CASSSYDLSYEQYF. CDR3 nucleotides: TGTGCCAGCAGTTCCTACGACTTGTCCTACGAGCAGTACTTC.